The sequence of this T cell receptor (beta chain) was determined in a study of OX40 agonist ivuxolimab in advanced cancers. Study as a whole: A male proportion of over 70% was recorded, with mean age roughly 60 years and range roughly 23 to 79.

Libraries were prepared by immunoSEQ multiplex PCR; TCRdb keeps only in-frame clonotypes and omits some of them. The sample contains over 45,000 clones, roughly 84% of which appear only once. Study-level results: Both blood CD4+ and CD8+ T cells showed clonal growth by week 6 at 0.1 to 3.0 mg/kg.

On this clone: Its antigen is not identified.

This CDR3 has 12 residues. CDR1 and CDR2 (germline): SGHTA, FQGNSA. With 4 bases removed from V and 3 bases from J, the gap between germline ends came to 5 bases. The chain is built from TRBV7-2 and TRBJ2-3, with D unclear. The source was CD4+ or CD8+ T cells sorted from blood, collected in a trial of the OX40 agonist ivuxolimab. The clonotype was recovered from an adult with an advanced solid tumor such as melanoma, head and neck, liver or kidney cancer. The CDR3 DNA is TGTGCCAGCAGCTATAGTACAGATACGCAGTATTTT. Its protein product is CASSYSTDTQYF.